The 24 T cell receptor beta chains below all came from one sample that was sequenced in a study of CD8 T cells in Susac syndrome. Random hexamers primed reverse transcription of roughly 0.45 to 1 ug RNA. TCRdb fed the immunoSEQ multiplex PCR reads into MiXCR, producing one record per CDR3 protein. The data show about 52,000 distinct CDR3 sequences, just over 90% seen once. The specimen was CD8+ T cells from PBMCs. All receptors derive from a human donor with multiple sclerosis.

The chain uses TRBV2 and TRBJ2-3; no firm D call. CDR1 is SNHLY and CDR2 is FYNNEI in the germline V gene. This CDR3 has 14 residues. V was cut by 2 bases and J by 4 bases, with 10 bases left in between. CDR3 residues: CASSESIRPDTQYF. In nucleotides, the CDR3 is TGTGCCAGCAGTGAATCCATTCGGCCAGATACGCAGTATTTT.

This clonotype was detected once. This chain links TRBV7-8 with TRBJ2-5; possibly TRBD2 for D (6 bases). Germline-derived CDR1 and CDR2 are SGHVS and FQNEAQ. V shed 6 bases and J shed 0 bases, with 14 bases lying between them. The CDR3 contains 15 residues. The CDR3 nucleotides are TGTGCCAGCAGTCTGGGACTTTTGTACCAAGAGACCCAGTACTTC. This encodes CASSLGLLYQETQYF. Supplemented by reference TRBV7-8 and TRBJ2-5, the full variable domain reads GAGVSQSPRYKVAKRGQDVALRCDPISGHVSLFWYQQALGQGPEFLTYFQNEAQLDKSGLPSDRFFAERPEGSVSTLKIQRTQQEDSAVYLCASSLGLLYQETQYFGPGTRLLVL.

The chain employs TRBV28 and TRBJ2-5; no definite D call. The CDR3 loop spans 15 amino acids. The V end was cut by 5 bases, the J end by 3 bases, with 16 bases between. The germline CDR1 and CDR2 sequences are MDHEN and SYDVKM. The CDR3 DNA reads as TGTGCCAGCAGTACGACCACGAGCGAGGAAGAGACCCAGTACTTC. Its translation is CASSTTTSEEETQYF.

The chain uses TRBV6-6 and TRBJ2-5; 7 bases align to TRBD2. The germline CDR1 and CDR2 sequences are MNHNY and SVGAGI (reference sequence). Germline trimming cut 10 bases from V and 1 base from J; bases unmatched to any gene: 6. The CDR3 has 13 amino acids. The CDR3 DNA sequence: TGTGCCATTTCGGGGGGTTTCCAAGAGACCCAGTACTTC. Encoded protein: CAISGGFQETQYF.

The chain is built from TRBV5-1 and TRBJ2-7; D unclear. The CDR3 covers 13 residues. V lost 2 bases and J 1 base, leaving 7 bases between the germline ends. Germline lookup yields CDR1 SGHRS and CDR2 YFSETQ. CDR3 sequence (DNA): TGCGCCAGCAGCTTAAAAGGGTCCTACGAGCAGTACTTC. It encodes CASSLKGSYEQYF. Full variable domain (missing parts from reference TRBV5-1 and TRBJ2-7): KAGVTQTPRYLIKTRGQQVTLSCSPISGHRSVSWYQQTPGQGLQFLFEYFSETQRNKGNFPGRFSGRQFSNSRSEMNVSTLELGDSALYLCASSLKGSYEQYFGPGTRLTVT.

V usage is TRBV28 and J usage is TRBJ2-7, with 9 nucleotides matching TRBD1. Germline V gives CDR1 MDHEN, CDR2 SYDVKM. Unmatched junction bases numbered 11, after V lost 5 bases and J lost 3 bases. This CDR3 is 16 amino acids long. CDR3 region: CASSPSRDRVFYEQYF. The CDR3 DNA is TGTGCCAGCAGTCCCAGCCGGGACAGGGTTTTCTACGAGCAGTACTTC.

A few counts support this clonotype. V usage is TRBV19 and J usage is TRBJ2-2; a weak D match, TRBD2 (6 bases). Germline CDR1 and CDR2: LNHDA and SQIVND (reference sequence). CDR3 length equals 15 residues. The ends were cut back, 9 bases at V and 3 bases at J, with 17 bases in the middle. In DNA, the CDR3 is TGTGCCAGCAAAAACCCCGGAGGGGACACCGGGGAGCTGTTTTTT. Translated: CASKNPGGDTGELFF.

V and J are TRBV7-9 and TRBJ1-1; 8 bases agree with TRBD1. The V segment lost 4 bases and the J segment 5 bases; nucleotides outside the gene matches: 12. Germline CDR1 and CDR2: SEHNR and FQNEAQ (reference sequence). The length of the CDR3 is 16 residues. The CDR3 protein is CASSSALGQGGTEAFF. The CDR3 coding sequence is TGTGCCAGCAGCTCAGCCCTTGGACAGGGAGGTACTGAAGCTTTCTTT. The full variable domain, its missing parts supplied by reference TRBV7-9 and TRBJ1-1, is DTGVSQNPRHKITKRGQNVTFRCDPISEHNRLYWYRQTLGQGPEFLTYFQNEAQLEKSRLLSDRFSAERPKGSFSTLEIQRTEQGDSAMYLCASSSALGQGGTEAFFGQGTRLTVV.

V usage is TRBV7-8 and J usage is TRBJ2-7, with D unclear. Trimming took 5 bases from V and 6 from J, leaving 8 bases between them. CDR3 size: 11 residues. Germline V gene lookup returns CDR1 SGHVS and CDR2 FQNEAQ. The CDR3 DNA reads TGTGCCAGCAGCCCGACCTTCGAGCAGTACTTC. Amino acid sequence: CASSPTFEQYF.

This chain connects TRBV20-1 to TRBJ2-3, with 7 bases lining up with TRBD2. Germline loops: CDR1 DFQATT, CDR2 SNEGSKA (reference sequence). Trimming cost V 0 bases and J 4 bases; bases outside gene matches: 4. This CDR3 is built from 14 residues. In nucleotides, the CDR3 is TGCAGTGCTAGAGATGCGGGGGTGTCAGATACGCAGTATTTT. Translation gives CSARDAGVSDTQYF.

The rearrangement links TRBV28 to TRBJ1-6; D is ambiguous. This CDR3 contains 15 residues. Germline loops: CDR1 MDHEN, CDR2 SYDVKM. The germline V and J ends were trimmed by 1 base and 5 bases, with 9 bases remaining between them. The CDR3 region is CASSLFRVDNSPLHF. As DNA, the CDR3 is TGTGCCAGCAGTTTATTCCGGGTGGATAATTCACCCCTCCACTTT.

The chain carries TRBV4-3 and TRBJ1-2, with D perhaps matching TRBD1 (6 bases). From germline, CDR1 is LGHNA and CDR2 YSLEER. The CDR3 extends over 13 amino acids. The V and J ends lost 0 bases and 6 bases respectively, with 8 bases between them. This CDR3 is CASSQEGGDGYTF. CDR3 nucleotide sequence: TGCGCCAGCAGCCAAGAAGGGGGGGATGGCTACACCTTC.

The CDR3 DNA is TGCAGTGCGCGGACTAGCGCGGGATGGGAAGAGCAGTTCTTC. Translated: CSARTSAGWEEQFF. This chain links TRBV20-1 with TRBJ2-1; 9 nucleotides align to TRBD2. The CDR3 is 14 residues long. Trimming took 6 bases from V and 10 from J; bases not matched to a gene: 13. Germline CDR1 DFQATT, CDR2 SNEGSKA (reference sequence).

This chain joins TRBV11-2 and TRBJ2-7, with D possibly being TRBD1 (6 bases). Germline assignment: CDR1 SGHAT and CDR2 FQNNGV. Trimming left V 5 bases short and J 1 base short, with 15 bases between. There are 15 residues in the CDR3. CDR3 sequence (DNA): TGTGCCAGCAGCGGTGACAGGTATGGATCCTACGAGCAGTACTTC. This encodes CASSGDRYGSYEQYF.

The chain is built from TRBV30 and TRBJ2-7; 8 bases are a match to TRBD1. With 5 bases clipped from V and 5 bases from J, the junction kept 11 bases outside the gene matches. From germline, CDR1 is GTSNPN and CDR2 SVGIG (reference sequence). The CDR3 loop spans 14 amino acids. The CDR3 DNA sequence: TGTGCCTGGCAGTGGACAGGGATCGGAAACGAGCAGTACTTC. This encodes CAWQWTGIGNEQYF. The full variable domain, its missing parts supplied by reference TRBV30 and TRBJ2-7, is SQTIHQWPATLVQPVGSPLSLECTVEGTSNPNLYWYRQAAGRGLQLLFYSVGIGQISSEVPQNLSASRPQDRQFILSSKKLLLSDSGFYLCAWQWTGIGNEQYFGPGTRLTVT.

J is TRBJ2-5 and V is TRBV2, with D hard to call. Looked up from germline, CDR1 is SNHLY and CDR2 is FYNNEI. Trimming removed 3 bases at V and 5 bases at J, with 4 bases between. The CDR3 contains 11 residues. CDR3 sequence reads: CASSEGETQYF. DNA of the CDR3: TGTGCCAGCAGTGAGGGGGAGACCCAGTACTTC.

This chain connects TRBV6-5 to TRBJ1-1, with D unclear. The CDR3 totals 13 residues. The V end lost 0 bases, the J end lost 6 bases, and 8 bases lay between the germline ends. The germline V gene encodes CDR1 MNHEY and CDR2 SVGAGI. CDR3 amino acids: CASSYSVFAEAFF. The CDR3 DNA is TGTGCCAGCAGTTACTCAGTATTCGCTGAAGCTTTCTTT.

This chain joins TRBV20-1 and TRBJ2-5, with 7 bases that match TRBD2. The length of the CDR3 is 15 residues. The V gene's germline CDR1 is DFQATT and CDR2 SNEGSKA (reference sequence). V lost 5 bases and J lost 5; bases outside the gene matches: 14. CDR3 coding DNA: TGCAGTGCTGAGAGGGCCCAGCGGGGCTCGGAGACCCAGTACTTC. Translating gives CSAERAQRGSETQYF.

This sequence joins TRBV19 and TRBJ1-1; weak D call: TRBD1 (5 bases). The V gene's germline CDR1 is LNHDA and CDR2 SQIVND (reference sequence). CDR3 length: 13 residues. DNA of the CDR3: TGTTCCTCCGGAAGAGACAGATTGACTGAAGCTTTCTTT. Protein sequence: CSSGRDRLTEAFF.

The rearrangement joins TRBV7-3 to TRBJ2-1, with TRBD2 matching over 9 bases. Germline trimming cut 4 bases from V and 4 bases from J; bases unmatched to any gene: 5. The CDR3 contains 15 residues. Germline V lookup: CDR1 SGHTA, CDR2 FQGTGA. The CDR3 here is CASSSGTSPYNEQFF. The CDR3 nucleotides are TGTGCCAGCAGCTCCGGGACTAGCCCTTACAATGAGCAGTTCTTC.

The rearrangement links TRBV20-1 to TRBJ1-1; TRBD1 matches at 7 bases. Germline CDR1 and CDR2: DFQATT and SNEGSKA (reference sequence). This CDR3 contains 13 residues. DNA of the CDR3: TGCAGCCCCACCGGGACAGTGGACACTGAAGCTTTCTTT. Translation gives CSPTGTVDTEAFF.

This sequence joins TRBV19 and TRBJ2-7; 7 bases line up with TRBD2. Unmatched junction bases numbered 6, after V lost 6 bases and J lost 1 base. Germline V gives CDR1 LNHDA, CDR2 SQIVND (reference sequence). This CDR3 region has 14 residues. Here the CDR3 reads CASSAAGLSYEQYF. The DNA for the CDR3 is TGTGCCAGTAGCGCAGCGGGGCTTTCCTACGAGCAGTACTTC.

This sequence joins TRBV4-3 and TRBJ2-7; 7 bases map to TRBD2. V shed 4 bases, J shed 6 bases, and the junction held 12 bases outside the gene matches. In germline, CDR1 is LGHNA, CDR2 YSLEER. CDR3 length: 15 amino acids. The DNA of the CDR3 is TGCGCCAGCAGCCCAGCGGGACCCCGAGGCCTCGAGCAGTACTTC. Translating gives CASSPAGPRGLEQYF.

The V gene is TRBV10-2, the J gene TRBJ2-7; D is possibly TRBD1 or TRBD2 (6 bases each). Trimming took 8 bases from V and 2 from J, leaving 19 bases between them. Germline assignment: CDR1 WSHSY and CDR2 SAAADI. The CDR3 consists of 15 residues. CDR3 amino acids: CASSDVGGTAYEQYF. CDR3 DNA sequence: TGCGCCAGCTCCGACGTAGGGGGGACGGCCTACGAGCAGTACTTC.